This passage covers 22 T cell receptor beta chains from one sample sequenced in a study of CD8 T cells in ankylosing spondylitis. General study points: Apparently characteristic of ankylosing spondylitis blood was a TCR beta motif (about eight highly homologous variants).

Their specific antigens are unknown. TCRdb reanalysed the 5' RACE reads using MiXCR and keeps one entry per CDR3 protein. Of 500,000 to 550,000 distinct CDR3 sequences listed, about 13% were seen once; the top ten hold over 6.5%. Sequencing used blood, either unsorted or a sorted T cell fraction (not recorded which). All receptors come from a male donor with ankylosing spondylitis.

This sequence joins TRBV5-1 and TRBJ2-2; no reliable D call. V lost 0 bases and J 0 bases, leaving 9 bases between the germline ends. The CDR3 runs to 16 residues. From germline, CDR1 is SGHRS and CDR2 YFSETQ. CDR3 DNA: TGCGCCAGCAGCTTGGGGCCACCTACGAACACCGGGGAGCTGTTTTTT. Translation: CASSLGPPTNTGELFF.

This clonotype was picked up a small number of times. CDR3 nucleotide sequence: TGTGCCAGCTCACAAGGACTCGACAGGGCCGGGGAGCTGTTTTTT. Translated, it gives CASSQGLDRAGELFF. The chain combines TRBV18 with TRBJ2-2; 7 nucleotides align to TRBD1. The germline gives CDR1 KGHSH, CDR2 LQKENI. The CDR3 contains 15 residues. The ends lost 4 bases at V and 6 bases at J; junction bases unmatched: 8. Together with reference TRBV18 and TRBJ2-2, the CDR3 gives the full variable domain: NAGVMQNPRHLVRRRGQEARLRCSPMKGHSHVYWYRQLPEEGLKFMVYLQKENIIDESGMPKERFSAEFPKEGPSILRIQQVVRGDSAAYFCASSQGLDRAGELFFGEGSRLTVL.

This clonotype was counted between two and nine times. The chain links TRBV7-8 to TRBJ2-3; TRBD2 matches 7 bases. V was pared by 3 bases and J by 3 bases, with 12 bases of the junction left unmatched. CDR1 and CDR2 (germline): SGHVS, FQNEAQ. The CDR3 extends over 17 amino acids. The CDR3: CASSLGGWGGSTDTQYF. The DNA for the CDR3 is TGTGCCAGCAGCTTGGGGGGTTGGGGCGGGAGTACAGATACGCAGTATTTT.

This clonotype has a handful of counts. The chain links TRBV27 to TRBJ2-1; TRBD1 aligns across 7 bases. The CDR3 has 12 residues. Germline V CDR1 and CDR2: MNHEY, SMNVEV (reference sequence). V dropped 3 bases and J dropped 10; count of bases not matched to a gene: 3. CDR3 in amino acids: CASSFLGQEQFF. As DNA, the CDR3 is TGTGCCAGCAGTTTCCTGGGACAGGAGCAGTTCTTC.

A few counts support this clonotype. The chain combines TRBV5-1 with TRBJ1-4; D remains ambiguous. This CDR3 comprises 13 residues. The germline V gene encodes CDR1 SGHRS and CDR2 YFSETQ. Trimming cost V 4 bases and J 7 bases, with 11 bases left between them. Here the CDR3 reads CASSPLRGEKLFF. The CDR3 DNA follows: TGCGCCAGCAGCCCATTACGAGGTGAAAAACTGTTTTTT.

The V call is TRBV5-5, the J call TRBJ1-2, with D hard to call. CDR3 length equals 11 residues. Per germline, CDR1 SGHKS and CDR2 YYEKEE (reference sequence). With 2 bases removed from V and 8 bases from J, the gap between germline ends came to 7 bases. This chain's CDR3 is CASSFLVGYTF. Here the CDR3 DNA reads TGTGCCAGCAGCTTCCTTGTAGGCTACACCTTC.

V and J are TRBV12-3 or TRBV12-4 and TRBJ1-5, with 7 bases matching TRBD1. The CDR3 totals 13 residues. After removal of 6 bases from V and 9 bases from J, the junction contained 8 bases not matched to a gene. The CDR3 loop reads CASRGRGFVPQHF. The CDR3 DNA reads as TGTGCCAGCAGGGGCAGGGGGTTTGTGCCCCAGCATTTT.

The table lists this clonotype with a few counts. The rearrangement joins TRBV18 to TRBJ2-3; perhaps TRBD1 as D (5 bases). CDR3 length: 16 amino acids. The V end lost 5 bases, the J end lost 1 base, and 16 bases lay between the germline ends. The germline gives CDR1 KGHSH, CDR2 LQKENI. CDR3 DNA: TGTGCCAGCTCATCCGACAAGGGGTGGGGCACAGATACGCAGTATTTT. It encodes CASSSDKGWGTDTQYF.

V is TRBV29-1 and J is TRBJ2-4, with D perhaps TRBD1 or TRBD2 (5 bases each). CDR1 SQVTM and CDR2 ANQGSEA come from the germline V gene. The CDR3 consists of 12 residues. Trimming cost V 8 bases and J 9 bases, with 17 bases left between them. The CDR3 is CSFRGRDGIQYF. The CDR3 nucleotides are TGCAGCTTCCGCGGCCGGGACGGCATTCAGTACTTC.

V gene TRBV7-9 combines with J gene TRBJ1-3, with 8 nucleotides matching TRBD1. After removal of 5 bases from V and 1 base from J, the junction contained 10 bases not matched to a gene. The germline CDR1 and CDR2 sequences are SEHNR and FQNEAQ (reference sequence). The CDR3 contains 17 residues. The CDR3 nucleotides are TGTGCCAGCAGCCTTGGGACAGGTCAAACTTCTGGAAACACCATATATTTT. This gives the protein CASSLGTGQTSGNTIYF.

The chain has TRBV4-2 and TRBJ2-1; possible D gene TRBD2, 5 bases. The germline V gene encodes CDR1 LGHNA and CDR2 YNFKEQ. The CDR3 is made up of 14 amino acids. The V end lost 2 bases, the J end lost 10 bases, and 15 bases lay between the germline ends. CDR3 DNA: TGTGCCAGCAGCCAACCGACCAGCGGTCGCGAGCAGTTCTTC. Translated, it gives CASSQPTSGREQFF.

In this sample, this clonotype turned up a few times. The chain recombines TRBV5-1 with TRBJ2-1; no reliable D call. The ends were cut back, 4 bases at V and 9 bases at J, with 20 bases in the middle. The CDR3 sequence is 15 residues long. CDR1 and CDR2 (germline): SGHRS, YFSETQ. The CDR3 loop reads CASSTDAQTLREQFF. The CDR3 bases are TGCGCCAGCAGCACGGACGCGCAGACCCTCCGTGAGCAGTTCTTC.

This clonotype was seen more than once but under ten times. This chain links TRBV7-9 with TRBJ2-5; the D gene could be TRBD1 or TRBD2 (5 bases each). Trimming shortened V by 5 bases and J by 1 base, and 17 bases separated the two germline ends. The germline V gene has CDR1 SEHNR and CDR2 FQNEAQ (reference sequence). CDR3 length: 16 amino acids. CDR3 in amino acids: CASSQRGIGIQETQYF. In DNA form, the CDR3 reads TGTGCCAGCAGCCAGAGGGGAATAGGGATCCAAGAGACCCAGTACTTC.

This clonotype was detected many times. V and J are TRBV2 and TRBJ2-7, with a possible D match to TRBD2 (5 bases). Germline-derived CDR1 and CDR2 are SNHLY and FYNNEI. The CDR3 spans 13 residues. The V gene lost 7 bases and the J gene lost 3 bases, with 13 bases spanning the gap. CDR3 sequence: CASNGIGGYEQYF. CDR3 in DNA: TGTGCCAGCAATGGAATAGGAGGCTACGAGCAGTACTTC.

The rearrangement joins TRBV5-5 to TRBJ1-5; D is unclear. The germline gives CDR1 SGHKS, CDR2 YYEKEE (reference sequence). Trimming left V 6 bases short and J 0 bases short, with 16 bases between. CDR3 length: 16 residues. The CDR3 DNA reads as TGTGCCAGCATGCTTGGATGGGAACTTAGCAATCAGCCCCAGCATTTT. It encodes CASMLGWELSNQPQHF.

The gene calls are TRBV6-6 and TRBJ1-1, with 8 bases matching TRBD1. The germline CDR1 and CDR2 sequences are MNHNY and SVGAGI (reference sequence). The CDR3 loop spans 13 amino acids. V lost 4 bases and J lost 7; bases outside the gene matches: 5. The DNA of the CDR3 is TGTGCCAGCAGTTCTCAGGGGGCCGTTGAAGCTTTCTTT. It specifies CASSSQGAVEAFF.

As for this clonotype: The junction departs from the called germline gene at one end, perhaps through a read error. The CDR3 spells CTARRGPSTDTQYF. The CDR3 DNA reads TGTACGGCTAGAAGGGGGCCTAGCACAGATACGCAGTATTTT. The chain employs TRBV20-1 and TRBJ2-3, with 7 bases that match TRBD1. CDR3 size: 14 residues. Germline V gene lookup returns CDR1 DFQATT and CDR2 SNEGSKA (reference sequence).

The chain employs TRBV10-3 and TRBJ2-7, with 9 bases matching TRBD2. V lost 8 bases to trimming and J lost 3 bases; unmatched junction nucleotides: 2. The CDR3 runs to 12 residues. Looked up from germline, CDR1 is ENHRY and CDR2 is SYGVKD. The CDR3 region is CAIGLAIYEQYF. In nucleotides, the CDR3 is TGTGCCATCGGACTAGCGATCTACGAGCAGTACTTC.

This clonotype has ten or more counts. V is TRBV3-1 and J is TRBJ1-5; no clear D. Germline CDR1 LGHDT, CDR2 YNNKEL (reference sequence). V gave up 0 bases and J gave up 11 bases, with 11 bases separating them. CDR3 length: 13 residues. The CDR3 is CASSQDRAGAQHF. Written as DNA, the CDR3 is TGTGCCAGCAGCCAAGATCGGGCAGGCGCCCAGCATTTT.

This clonotype has a count of ten or more. The chain uses TRBV19 and TRBJ2-4, with a possible D match to TRBD2 (5 bases). The CDR3 covers 13 residues. Looked up from germline, CDR1 is LNHDA and CDR2 is SQIVND (reference sequence). V was cut by 4 bases and J by 5 bases, with 9 bases left in between. The CDR3 spells CASSTTGENIQYF. As DNA, the CDR3 is TGTGCCAGTAGTACAACCGGGGAAAACATTCAGTACTTC.

This clonotype has only a few counts. The rearrangement links TRBV5-5 to TRBJ1-5; D is possibly TRBD1 (6 bases). This CDR3 has 13 amino acids. Trimming removed 5 bases from V and 6 bases from J, with 12 bases in between. Germline CDR1 reads SGHKS; CDR2 reads YYEKEE (reference sequence). The CDR3 region has the DNA TGTGCCAGCAGTTACACAGGGTCTCAGCCCCAGCATTTT. Protein product: CASSYTGSQPQHF.

The chain combines TRBV18 with TRBJ1-1; possible D gene TRBD1, 5 bases. With 6 bases removed from V and 11 bases from J, the gap between germline ends came to 16 bases. Per germline, CDR1 KGHSH and CDR2 LQKENI. The CDR3 runs to 12 residues. CDR3 in amino acids: CASSLEGFRAFF. The CDR3 DNA reads as TGTGCCAGCTCCCTTGAGGGGTTCAGGGCTTTCTTT. Using reference TRBV18 and TRBJ1-1 for the parts outside the CDR3, the full variable domain is NAGVMQNPRHLVRRRGQEARLRCSPMKGHSHVYWYRQLPEEGLKFMVYLQKENIIDESGMPKERFSAEFPKEGPSILRIQQVVRGDSAAYFCASSLEGFRAFFGQGTRLTVV.